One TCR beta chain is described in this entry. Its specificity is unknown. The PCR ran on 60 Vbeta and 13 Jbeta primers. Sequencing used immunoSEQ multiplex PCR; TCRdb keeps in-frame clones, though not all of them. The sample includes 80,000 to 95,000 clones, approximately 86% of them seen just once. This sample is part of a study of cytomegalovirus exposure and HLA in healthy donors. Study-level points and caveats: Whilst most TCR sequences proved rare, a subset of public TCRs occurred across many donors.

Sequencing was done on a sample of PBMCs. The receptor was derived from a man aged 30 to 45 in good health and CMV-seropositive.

The CDR3 DNA reads as TGTGCCAGCAGTGAAGCGAAAGGACTAGCGGGAGCGGGGGAGACCCAGTACTTC. Its protein product is CASSEAKGLAGAGETQYF. This chain connects TRBV2 to TRBJ2-5, with 13 bases matching TRBD2. V shed 0 bases, J shed 5 bases, and the junction held 9 bases outside the gene matches. Per germline, CDR1 SNHLY and CDR2 FYNNEI. This CDR3 contains 18 residues.